This T cell receptor (beta chain) stems from a study of identical twins. Trimming removed 5 bases from V and 6 bases from J; junction bases left unmatched: 9. The CDR3 sequence is 15 residues long. TCRdb processed the 5' RACE reads anew with MiXCR; each CDR3 protein has one entry. Altogether 700,000 or so distinct CDR3 sequences are present, 21% being singletons, with the ten largest covering approximately 4.3%. The data also belong to a second study, concerning T cells expressing NK-cell markers.

Sequencing was carried out using PBMCs. This TCR came from a woman aged 18 to 35 in good health. The chain carries TRBV12-3 or TRBV12-4 and TRBJ2-1, with TRBD2 matching over 8 bases. CDR3 sequence reads: CASSPREGPSNEQFF. The CDR3 nucleotides read TGTGCCAGCAGTCCTCGGGAGGGCCCTTCCAATGAGCAGTTCTTC.